This T cell receptor (beta chain) was found in a study of shared clonotypes between healthy human individuals. CDR3 size: 16 residues. The V end lost 5 bases, the J end lost 4 bases, and 17 bases lay between the germline ends. CDR1 is SEHNR, CDR2 FQNEAQ, per germline (reference sequence). Here immunoSEQ multiplex PCR was the method, and the copy in TCRdb shows in-frame clones only, minus some. Among approximately 700,000 clones listed, around three quarters were seen once. Material for sequencing was memory CD4+ T cells sorted from blood. Described subset: CD45RA-negative fraction. This receptor was identified in a woman under 40 in good health. The chain joins TRBV7-9 to TRBJ2-2, with D maybe TRBD2 (6 bases). The CDR3 reads CASSARAGGGTGELFF. The DNA for the CDR3 is TGTGCCAGCAGCGCGAGGGCCGGGGGAGGCACCGGGGAGCTGTTTTTT.